What follows is one T cell receptor (beta chain) and its context. Its target is not known. This entry belongs to a study of shared clonotypes between healthy human individuals. Overall study: Each donor had three CD4 naive, three CD4 memory, two CD8 naive and one CD8 memory plate.

General study results and limits: Generally, estimated richness proved larger in naive subsets than it did in memory subsets.

Method: immunoSEQ multiplex PCR; TCRdb's copy keeps in-frame clones and lacks some. In the table there are millions of clones, just over 90% of which are singletons. Trimming took off 1 base at V and 5 bases at J, with 14 bases between the two ends. The CDR3 sequence is 16 residues long. The germline gives CDR1 LGHNA, CDR2 YSLEER. The clonotype comes from a man younger than 35 in good health. Some clones in this sample may be carry-over from other donors' samples. Sample: naive CD4+ T cells from PBMCs. Subset in this sample: CD45RA+ positively selected. The rearrangement links TRBV4-3 to TRBJ2-2; TRBD1 might be the D (5 bases). The DNA of the CDR3 is TGCGCCAGCAGCCAAGTCGGCCAGGGCACAACCGGGGAGCTGTTTTTT. Its protein product is CASSQVGQGTTGELFF.